The sequence of this T cell receptor (beta chain) was determined in a study of blood T cell repertoires in COVID-19. Study at large: COVID-19 samples, acute and convalescent, were from the United States, Italy and Spain. Sample material is recorded as cDNA or gDNA derived from T cells, B-cell-depleted T cells, or PBMCs.

Germline V CDR1 and CDR2: MRHNA, SNTAGT. The CDR3 totals 13 residues. V gave up 1 base and J gave up 7 bases, with 8 bases separating them. As processed by the authors: Reference gene primer amplification in the assay estimated nucleated cell counts. Sequencing was performed with immunoSEQ multiplex PCR; in TCRdb, only in-frame clones are kept and a portion is missing. V and J calls plus clone size are reproduced from that table; the DNA served to infer D and trimming. The sample shows hundreds of thousands of clones, about 85% of them seen only once. The gene calls are TRBV6-4 and TRBJ1-5; D unresolved. The sequencing input was peripheral blood. This receptor was identified in a woman in her 50s who had recovered from COVID-19. The DNA for the CDR3 is TGTGCCAGCAGTGACTTTGAGCACCAGCCCCAGCATTTT. Translation: CASSDFEHQPQHF.